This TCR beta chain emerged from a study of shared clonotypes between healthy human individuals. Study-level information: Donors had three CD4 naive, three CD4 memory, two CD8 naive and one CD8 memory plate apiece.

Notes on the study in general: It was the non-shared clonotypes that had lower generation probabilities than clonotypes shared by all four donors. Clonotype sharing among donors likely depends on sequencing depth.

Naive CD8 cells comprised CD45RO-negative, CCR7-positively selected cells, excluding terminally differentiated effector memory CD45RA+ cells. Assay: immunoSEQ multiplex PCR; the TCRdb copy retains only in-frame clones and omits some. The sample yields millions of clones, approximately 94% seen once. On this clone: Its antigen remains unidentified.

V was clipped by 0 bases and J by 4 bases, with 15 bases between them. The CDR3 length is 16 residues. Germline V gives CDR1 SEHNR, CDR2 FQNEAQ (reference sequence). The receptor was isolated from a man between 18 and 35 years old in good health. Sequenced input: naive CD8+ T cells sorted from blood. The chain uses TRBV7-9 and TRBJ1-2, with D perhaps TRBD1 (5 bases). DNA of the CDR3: TGTGCCAGCAGCTTAGCGGACAACCAGATCATCTATGGCTACACCTTC. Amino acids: CASSLADNQIIYGYTF.